A single sample gave rise to the 5 T cell receptor beta chains below, sequenced in a study of identical twins. TCRdb redid the calling of the 5' RACE reads with MiXCR, one entry per CDR3 protein. The data contain about 520,000 distinct CDR3 sequences, approximately 22% of them singletons. This sample also belongs to another study, concerning T cells expressing NK-cell markers.

Sequencing input: CD4+ T cells sorted from blood. The receptor set was obtained from a woman under 30 in good health.

In this sample, this clonotype turned up a few times. V usage is TRBV7-2 and J usage is TRBJ2-6; D is unclear. V was cut by 6 bases and J by 2 bases, with 5 bases left in between. CDR3 length: 13 residues. CDR1 and CDR2 from the germline V gene are SGHTA and FQGNSA. CDR3 nucleotide sequence: TGTGCCAGCAGGGCGGCTGGGGCCAACGTCCTGACTTTC. This gives the protein CASRAAGANVLTF.

This clonotype was counted between two and nine times. The chain employs TRBV7-2 and TRBJ2-3, with D perhaps matching TRBD1 (5 bases). The V end lost 3 bases, the J end lost 4 bases, and 17 bases lay between the germline ends. The CDR3 has 16 amino acids. Per the germline V gene, CDR1 is SGHTA and CDR2 is FQGNSA. Here the CDR3 reads CASSFDKRKGSDTQYF. The CDR3 DNA sequence: TGTGCCAGCAGCTTTGACAAAAGGAAGGGGTCAGATACGCAGTATTTT.

The J gene is TRBJ2-2, the V gene TRBV19; 8 bases line up with TRBD1. The CDR3 extends over 15 amino acids. Germline-derived CDR1 and CDR2 are LNHDA and SQIVND (reference sequence). Trimming removed 6 bases from V and 5 bases from J; junction bases left unmatched: 8. The CDR3 loop reads CASRRQGTETGELFF. The CDR3 region has the DNA TGTGCCAGTAGGAGACAGGGGACCGAAACCGGGGAGCTGTTTTTT.

The sample holds many counts of this clonotype. This rearrangement joins TRBV10-3 to TRBJ2-1; D is perhaps TRBD2 (6 bases). Germline loops: CDR1 ENHRY, CDR2 SYGVKD. The CDR3 totals 13 residues. Deletions cut 4 bases from V and 7 bases from J, with 11 bases between. The CDR3 here is CAISVASVNEQFF. The DNA for the CDR3 is TGTGCCATCAGTGTGGCTAGCGTTAATGAGCAGTTCTTC.

The chain links TRBV7-2 to TRBJ1-4; unclear D gene. The CDR3 covers 14 residues. The V end was cut by 1 base, the J end by 11 bases, with 14 bases between. CDR1 is SGHTA and CDR2 is FQGNSA in the germline V gene. CDR3 loop: CASSLESHGDKLFF. CDR3 coding DNA: TGTGCCAGCAGCTTAGAGAGTCACGGCGACAAACTGTTTTTT. Full variable domain (missing parts from reference TRBV7-2 and TRBJ1-4): GAGVSQSPSNKVTEKGKDVELRCDPISGHTALYWYRQSLGQGLEFLIYFQGNSAPDKSGLPSDRFSAERTGGSVSTLTIQRTQQEDSAVYLCASSLESHGDKLFFGSGTQLSVL.